One and the same sample provided the 26 T cell receptor beta chains below, sequenced in a study of OX40 agonist ivuxolimab in advanced cancers. Here immunoSEQ multiplex PCR was the method, and the copy in TCRdb shows in-frame clones only, minus some. The sample lists more than 50,000 clones; 80% to 95% were seen once. The material sequenced was CD4+ or CD8+ T cells sorted from blood, taken in a trial of the OX40 agonist ivuxolimab. The receptors derive from an adult with an advanced solid tumor such as melanoma, head and neck, liver or kidney cancer.

The V and J genes are TRBV28 and TRBJ1-3, with D unresolved. Germline CDR1 and CDR2: MDHEN and SYDVKM. The length of the CDR3 is 12 residues. The V end was cut by 3 bases, the J end by 1 base, with 1 base between. The CDR3 DNA is TGTGCCAGCAGTTTGTCTGGAAACACCATATATTTT. Amino acid sequence: CASSLSGNTIYF.

CDR3 sequence reads: CSVFTGVNNEQFF. The CDR3 DNA reads TGCAGCGTTTTTACAGGCGTCAACAATGAGCAGTTCTTC. This chain links TRBV29-1 with TRBJ2-1; TRBD1 is a possible D gene (5 bases). This CDR3 is 13 amino acids long. CDR1 is SQVTM and CDR2 is ANQGSEA in the germline V gene. V was trimmed by 5 bases and J by 5 bases, leaving 13 bases between them.

The CDR3 here is CASSRGQVQETQYF. CDR3 coding DNA: TGCGCCAGCAGCCGGGGACAGGTCCAAGAGACCCAGTACTTC. The chain uses TRBV5-1 and TRBJ2-5, with TRBD1 matching over 8 bases. The CDR3 sequence is 14 residues long. Losses at the gene ends were 4 bases for V and 1 base for J; bases not matched to a gene: 3. Germline V gene sequence: CDR1 SGHRS, CDR2 YFSETQ.

This clone showed up just once. The V call is TRBV6-1, the J call TRBJ1-4; D is undetermined. CDR3 length: 14 residues. CDR1 is MNHNS, CDR2 SASEGT, per germline. Trimming took 8 bases from V and 2 from J, leaving 12 bases between them. The CDR3 DNA follows: TGTGCCAGCGGGGAGGGAGGGACTAATGAAAAACTGTTTTTT. This codes for CASGEGGTNEKLFF.

Turning to this clone: The sample has other DNA sequences that encode this CDR3 too. The gene calls are TRBV9 and TRBJ2-1; D not certain. The CDR3 is 13 residues long. Deletions cut 0 bases from V and 6 bases from J, with 7 bases between. The germline V gene encodes CDR1 SGDLS and CDR2 YYNGEE. This CDR3 is CASSVVGSNEQFF. In nucleotides, the CDR3 is TGTGCCAGCAGCGTAGTGGGGTCCAATGAGCAGTTCTTC. Combining the CDR3 with reference TRBV9 and TRBJ2-1 gives the whole variable domain DSGVTQTPKHLITATGQRVTLRCSPRSGDLSVYWYQQSLDQGLQFLIQYYNGEERAKGNILERFSAQQFPDLHSELNLSSLELGDSALYFCASSVVGSNEQFFGPGTRLTVL.

The sample holds a few counts of this clone. This sequence joins TRBV27 and TRBJ2-1, with TRBD2 as a possible D gene (6 bases). This CDR3 region has 17 residues. The germline V and J ends were trimmed by 4 bases and 0 bases, with 16 bases remaining between them. Germline V lookup: CDR1 MNHEY, CDR2 SMNVEV (reference sequence). Here the CDR3 DNA reads TGTGCCAGCAGTTCCCATCTTGGACTAAGCTCCTACAATGAGCAGTTCTTC. Protein sequence: CASSSHLGLSSYNEQFF.

The chain couples TRBV7-9 to TRBJ1-2; D might be TRBD1 (5 bases). Looked up from germline, CDR1 is SEHNR and CDR2 is FQNEAQ (reference sequence). The CDR3 length is 12 residues. Trimming cost V 3 bases and J 14 bases, with 16 bases left between them. CDR3 bases: TGTGCCAGCAGCTTTCCCGGGACGGCCGGAACCTTC. Translated, it gives CASSFPGTAGTF.

This sequence joins TRBV6-5 and TRBJ1-6; D might be TRBD1 (5 bases). This CDR3 comprises 13 residues. V lost 4 bases, J lost 9 bases, and 10 bases lay in between. CDR1 and CDR2 from the germline V gene are MNHEY and SVGAGI. CDR3 DNA: TGTGCCAGCAGTTCAGGGTTGGGTTCACCCCTCCACTTT. Translating gives CASSSGLGSPLHF.

The chain is built from TRBV4-1 and TRBJ2-7, with D possibly being TRBD2 (7 bases). CDR1 is MGHRA, CDR2 YSYEKL, per germline. The V end was cut by 5 bases, the J end by 4 bases, with 18 bases between. The CDR3 covers 15 residues. This chain's CDR3 is CASSVRGGGRYEQYF. The CDR3, as DNA: TGCGCCAGCAGCGTGAGGGGGGGCGGAAGATACGAGCAGTACTTC.

The chain combines TRBV5-6 with TRBJ2-7; no clear D gene. V dropped 4 bases and J dropped 4 bases, with 9 bases sitting between them. The CDR3 covers 12 residues. Per the germline V gene, CDR1 is SGHDT and CDR2 is YYEEEE. The chain's CDR3 is CASSDGRYEQYF. The CDR3 bases are TGTGCCAGCAGCGACGGTAGGTACGAGCAGTACTTC.

The chain links TRBV19 to TRBJ2-2; the D is unclear. Germline V gene lookup returns CDR1 LNHDA and CDR2 SQIVND (reference sequence). V was cut by 2 bases and J by 4 bases, with 8 bases left in between. The CDR3 sequence is 14 residues long. Here the CDR3 reads CASSIQSSTGELFF. CDR3 in DNA: TGTGCCAGTAGTATACAGTCATCCACCGGGGAGCTGTTTTTT.

This chain links TRBV4-2 with TRBJ1-5, with D maybe TRBD1 (5 bases). This CDR3 is 15 amino acids long. V lost 0 bases to trimming and J lost 3 bases, with 9 bases between them. From germline, CDR1 is LGHNA and CDR2 YNFKEQ. The CDR3 DNA is TGTGCCAGCAGCCAAGATAGGGACGTCAATCAGCCCCAGCATTTT. It codes for CASSQDRDVNQPQHF.

Worth noting for this clone: Other DNA sequences in this sample translate to the same CDR3. The V and J genes are TRBV7-9 and TRBJ2-3; no reliable D call. From germline, CDR1 is SEHNR and CDR2 FQNEAQ (reference sequence). V was pared by 1 base and J by 6 bases, with 2 bases between. This CDR3 comprises 11 residues. CDR3 DNA sequence: TGTGCCAGCAGCTTAGTTGATACGCAGTATTTT. Translation gives CASSLVDTQYF.

The V gene is TRBV18, the J gene TRBJ2-5; 7 nucleotides line up with TRBD2. The CDR3 runs to 14 residues. V trimming: 5 bases; J trimming: 1 base; junction bases outside the gene matches: 4. Germline CDR1 KGHSH, CDR2 LQKENI. The CDR3: CASSAGTTQETQYF. Here the CDR3 DNA reads TGTGCCAGCTCAGCGGGGACTACCCAAGAGACCCAGTACTTC. Together with reference TRBV18 and TRBJ2-5, the CDR3 gives the full variable domain: NAGVMQNPRHLVRRRGQEARLRCSPMKGHSHVYWYRQLPEEGLKFMVYLQKENIIDESGMPKERFSAEFPKEGPSILRIQQVVRGDSAAYFCASSAGTTQETQYFGPGTRLLVL.

This clone appeared once. This chain joins TRBV7-6 and TRBJ2-7; 9 bases agree with TRBD1. The CDR3 length is 14 residues. The germline CDR1 and CDR2 sequences are SGHVS and FNYEAQ. The ends lost 5 bases at V and 4 bases at J; junction bases unmatched: 6. The DNA of the CDR3 is TGTGCCAGCAGCCCGAACAGGGGGCTATACGAGCAGTACTTC. Translation gives CASSPNRGLYEQYF.

This clone is a singleton in its sample. The chain couples TRBV7-9 to TRBJ2-5, with TRBD1 identical over 7 bases. The CDR3 sequence is 15 residues long. Germline V lookup: CDR1 SEHNR, CDR2 FQNEAQ (reference sequence). Trimming at V came to 7 bases and at J to 0 bases, leaving 8 bases not matched to a gene. CDR3 loop: CASNKPTGDQETQYF. CDR3 nucleotide sequence: TGTGCCAGCAACAAACCTACAGGGGACCAAGAGACCCAGTACTTC.

The chain uses TRBV28 and TRBJ2-7, with 8 bases aligning to TRBD2. The CDR3 is 17 amino acids. The junction had 8 bases not matched to a gene; V was cut back by 1 base and J by 0 bases. Germline-derived CDR1 and CDR2 are MDHEN and SYDVKM. Here the CDR3 reads CASSLYPGGALSYEQYF. CDR3 DNA sequence: TGTGCCAGCAGTTTATACCCCGGGGGGGCCCTCTCCTACGAGCAGTACTTC. The variable domain in full, completed from reference TRBV28 and TRBJ2-7, reads DVKVTQSSRYLVKRTGEKVFLECVQDMDHENMFWYRQDPGLGLRLIYFSYDVKMKEKGDIPEGYSVSREKKERFSLILESASTNQTSMYLCASSLYPGGALSYEQYFGPGTRLTVT.

The chain recombines TRBV19 with TRBJ2-1; 7 bases fit TRBD2. Germline CDR1 and CDR2: LNHDA and SQIVND (reference sequence). Unmatched junction bases numbered 0, after V lost 3 bases and J lost 7 bases. The CDR3 consists of 12 residues. The CDR3 DNA is TGTGCCAGTAGTATCGGGGGGAATGAGCAGTTCTTC. It specifies CASSIGGNEQFF.

The V gene is TRBV5-5, the J gene TRBJ1-6, with D unclear. With 4 bases removed from V and 13 bases from J, the gap between germline ends came to 18 bases. Germline CDR1 and CDR2: SGHKS and YYEKEE (reference sequence). The CDR3 totals 14 residues. This CDR3 is CASSVDGLQPPLHF. In DNA form, the CDR3 reads TGTGCCAGCAGCGTGGACGGACTCCAGCCGCCCCTCCACTTT. Full variable domain (remainder filled in from reference TRBV5-5 and TRBJ1-6): DAGVTQSPTHLIKTRGQQVTLRCSPISGHKSVSWYQQVLGQGPQFIFQYYEKEERGRGNFPDRFSARQFPNYSSELNVNALLLGDSALYLCASSVDGLQPPLHFGNGTRLTVT.

This rearrangement joins TRBV5-1 to TRBJ1-1, with a weak D call TRBD1 (5 bases). V lost 2 bases and J 0 bases, leaving 8 bases between the germline ends. The CDR3 is 14 residues long. CDR1 SGHRS and CDR2 YFSETQ come from the germline V gene. CDR3 sequence: CASSFGGMNTEAFF. In DNA form, the CDR3 reads TGCGCCAGCAGCTTTGGGGGAATGAACACTGAAGCTTTCTTT. The full variable domain, rest sourced from reference TRBV5-1 and TRBJ1-1, is KAGVTQTPRYLIKTRGQQVTLSCSPISGHRSVSWYQQTPGQGLQFLFEYFSETQRNKGNFPGRFSGRQFSNSRSEMNVSTLELGDSALYLCASSFGGMNTEAFFGQGTRLTVV.

The chain combines TRBV10-2 with TRBJ2-2, with a weak D call TRBD1 (6 bases). V was shortened by 0 bases and J by 5 bases, with 10 bases between the two germline ends. Germline CDR1 is WSHSY and CDR2 is SAAADI. The CDR3 runs 15 residues. CDR3 residues: CASSESGTPTGELFF. The CDR3 coding sequence is TGCGCCAGCAGTGAGTCCGGGACACCAACCGGGGAGCTGTTTTTT.

The chain links TRBV4-1 to TRBJ2-7, with 9 nucleotides matching TRBD2. Germline trimming cut 1 base from V and 4 bases from J; bases unmatched to any gene: 5. The CDR3 contains 15 residues. Germline V gene lookup returns CDR1 MGHRA and CDR2 YSYEKL. CDR3 DNA sequence: TGCGCCAGCAGCCAAGCTGGCGGGGGGGCTTACGAGCAGTACTTC. The encoded protein is CASSQAGGGAYEQYF.

The chain combines TRBV27 with TRBJ2-7, with D maybe TRBD1 (6 bases). This CDR3 contains 13 residues. V lost 6 bases and J lost 3, with 12 bases in between. Looked up from germline, CDR1 is MNHEY and CDR2 is SMNVEV (reference sequence). CDR3 bases: TGTGCCAGCAGCCTCCTGGACAGCTACGAGCAGTACTTC. As protein: CASSLLDSYEQYF.

The chain recombines TRBV11-3 with TRBJ2-2, with D unclear. CDR3 length equals 11 residues. Germline loops: CDR1 SGHNT, CDR2 YENEEA. The V and J ends lost 5 bases and 5 bases respectively, with 3 bases between them. The CDR3, as DNA: TGTGCCAGCAGCCAAACCGGGGAGCTGTTTTTT. Its protein is CASSQTGELFF.

V and J are TRBV19 and TRBJ2-1, with 10 bases lining up with TRBD1. CDR1 is LNHDA, CDR2 SQIVND, per germline (reference sequence). The CDR3 contains 15 residues. The V gene end was trimmed by 4 bases and the J gene end by 4 bases; junction bases not matched to a gene: 4. The CDR3 is CASSTSGQGYNEQFF. CDR3 DNA: TGTGCCAGTAGTACCTCGGGACAGGGGTACAATGAGCAGTTCTTC.

The CDR3 region is CASSKTGVGEPQHF. CDR3 bases: TGTGCCAGCTCAAAAACAGGGGTGGGAGAGCCCCAGCATTTT. The chain links TRBV18 to TRBJ1-5; 7 bases fit TRBD1. V was pared by 5 bases and J by 8 bases, with 9 bases of the junction left unmatched. This CDR3 spans 14 amino acids. Germline V gives CDR1 KGHSH, CDR2 LQKENI. Drawing the rest from reference TRBV18 and TRBJ1-5, the complete variable domain is NAGVMQNPRHLVRRRGQEARLRCSPMKGHSHVYWYRQLPEEGLKFMVYLQKENIIDESGMPKERFSAEFPKEGPSILRIQQVVRGDSAAYFCASSKTGVGEPQHFGDGTRLSIL.